Ten or more counts support the clone carrying this T cell receptor (beta chain). Its antigen is not known. The data stem from a study of blood T cells in healthy people across ages. General observations from the study: Comparison with aged donors showed that long-lived donors had more naive CD4+ cells and higher diversity.

Donors each provided 9.5 to 10 milliliters of peripheral blood. Per sample, no less than 5 micrograms of total RNA were extracted. Per germline, CDR1 LGHNT and CDR2 FRNRAP. The CDR3 has 15 residues. Trimming pared 7 bases from V and 0 bases from J, leaving 15 bases between. Alongside a J-beta primer mix, a sample-barcoded 5' primer served in a second PCR lasting about 7 to 12 cycles. Researchers report that a template-switch adaptor with 12 random nucleotides tagged each cDNA molecule. One entry per CDR3 protein results from TCRdb running MiXCR on the 5' RACE reads. The profile covers about 1.7 million distinct CDR3 sequences, with under 30% appearing a single time and 6.5% to 8.5% taken by the ten largest.

Sequencing input: blood. This chain links TRBV12-5 with TRBJ2-5, with D possibly matching TRBD1 (7 bases). The source is a woman aged 30 to 39 in good health. The CDR3, as DNA: TGTGCTAGTGCCCGCGGGACAGCGTACCAAGAGACCCAGTACTTC. Protein product: CASARGTAYQETQYF. Together with reference TRBV12-5 and TRBJ2-5, the CDR3 gives the full variable domain: DARVTQTPRHKVTEMGQEVTMRCQPILGHNTVFWYRQTMMQGLELLAYFRNRAPLDDSGMPKDRFSAEMPDATLATLKIQPSEPRDSAVYFCASARGTAYQETQYFGPGTRLLVL.